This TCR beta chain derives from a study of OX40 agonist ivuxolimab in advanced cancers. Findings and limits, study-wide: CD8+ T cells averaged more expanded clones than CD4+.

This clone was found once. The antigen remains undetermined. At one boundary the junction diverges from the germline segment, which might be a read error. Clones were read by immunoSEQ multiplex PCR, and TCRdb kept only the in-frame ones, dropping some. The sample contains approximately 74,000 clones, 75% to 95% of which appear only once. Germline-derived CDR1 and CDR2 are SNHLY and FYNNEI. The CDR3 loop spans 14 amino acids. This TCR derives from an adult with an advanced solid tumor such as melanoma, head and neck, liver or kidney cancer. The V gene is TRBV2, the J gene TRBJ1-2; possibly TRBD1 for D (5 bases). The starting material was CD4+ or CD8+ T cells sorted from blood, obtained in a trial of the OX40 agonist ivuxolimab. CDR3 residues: CASTEDRQPYGYTF. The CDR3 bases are TGTGCCAGCACTGAAGACAGACAACCCTATGGCTACACCTTC.